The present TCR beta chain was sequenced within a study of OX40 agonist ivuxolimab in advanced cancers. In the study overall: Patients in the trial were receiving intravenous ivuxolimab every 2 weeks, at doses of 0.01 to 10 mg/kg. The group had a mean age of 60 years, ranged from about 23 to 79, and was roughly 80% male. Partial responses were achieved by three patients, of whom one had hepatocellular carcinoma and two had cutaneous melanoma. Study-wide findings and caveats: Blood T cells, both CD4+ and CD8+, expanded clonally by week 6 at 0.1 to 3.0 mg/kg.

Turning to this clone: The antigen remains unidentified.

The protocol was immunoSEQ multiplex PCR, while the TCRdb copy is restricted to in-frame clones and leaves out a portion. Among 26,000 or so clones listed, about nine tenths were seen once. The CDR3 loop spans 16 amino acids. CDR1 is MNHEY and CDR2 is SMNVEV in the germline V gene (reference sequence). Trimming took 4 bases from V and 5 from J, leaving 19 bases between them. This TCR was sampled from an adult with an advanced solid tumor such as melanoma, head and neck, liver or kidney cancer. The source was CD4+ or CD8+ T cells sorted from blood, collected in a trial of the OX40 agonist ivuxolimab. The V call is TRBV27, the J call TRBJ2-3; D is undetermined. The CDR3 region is CASSSIVGVRGDTQYF. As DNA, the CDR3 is TGTGCCAGCAGTTCGATAGTAGGCGTGCGTGGAGATACGCAGTATTTT.